A selection of T cell receptor beta chains follows, all from one sample in a study of identical twins. TCRdb re-derived calls from the 5' RACE reads in MiXCR, one entry per CDR3 protein. Of a few hundred thousand distinct CDR3 sequences in the sample, roughly 9% were seen once. The sample was also linked to a second study, of yellow fever vaccine responses in identical twins.

Sequenced sample: CD8+ T cells sorted from blood. These receptors originate from a woman aged 18 to 35 in good health. Both conserved end residues are part of each CDR3. A D gene is named only where the DNA matches it firmly. Size tells how often a clone was seen (once, few, many) or the class of an expanded clone, and some rows leave it out.

V gene	D gene	clone size	J gene	CDR3 protein	CDR3 DNA
TRBV21-1	-	many	TRBJ2-1	CASSKGVQFF	TGTGCCAGCAGCAAAGGGGTGCAGTTCTTC
TRBV5-4	TRBD2	-	TRBJ2-7	CASRVGLAGAPEHEQYF	TGTGCCAGCAGGGTTGGACTAGCGGGAGCCCCCGAGCACGAGCAGTACTTC
TRBV12-3/TRBV12-4	-	-	TRBJ2-5	CASSDIQGFEETQYF	TGTGCCAGCAGCGATATACAGGGATTCGAAGAGACCCAGTACTTC
TRBV6-5	TRBD2	few	TRBJ2-1	CASSWLAGENEQFF	TGTGCCAGCAGTTGGCTAGCGGGAGAGAATGAGCAGTTCTTC
TRBV25-1	-	few	TRBJ1-4	CASSVDSHNEKLFF	TGTGCCAGCAGTGTGGACAGCCATAATGAAAAACTGTTTTTT
TRBV19	-	many	TRBJ1-1	CASSTFAPDRSSTEAFF	TGTGCCAGTAGTACTTTTGCCCCCGACAGGTCCAGCACTGAAGCTTTCTTT
TRBV7-9	TRBD1	few	TRBJ1-2	CASSAPTGTGIHGYTF	TGTGCCAGCAGCGCTCCGACCGGGACAGGGATCCATGGCTACACCTTC
TRBV20-1	TRBD2	few	TRBJ2-1	CSARDQRGSYNEQFF	TGCAGTGCTAGAGACCAGCGGGGCTCCTACAATGAGCAGTTCTTC
TRBV6-2/TRBV6-3	-	many	TRBJ2-3	CASRISLPSSTDTQYF	TGTGCCAGCAGAATTTCGTTACCTTCTAGCACAGATACGCAGTATTTT
TRBV6-2/TRBV6-3	-	many	TRBJ2-4	CASNLGRAGNKNIQYF	TGTGCCAGCAACCTAGGTCGGGCAGGGAACAAAAACATTCAGTACTTC
TRBV15	-	few	TRBJ2-7	CATSGLWDSYEQYF	TGTGCCACCAGCGGGCTTTGGGACTCCTACGAGCAGTACTTC
TRBV2	-	-	TRBJ2-5	CASSAQRQPGETQYF	TGTGCCAGCAGCGCACAGCGACAACCGGGAGAGACCCAGTACTTC
TRBV2	TRBD1	-	TRBJ2-2	CASEPLDRGRTNGELFF	TGTGCCAGCGAACCCTTGGACAGGGGGCGTACTAACGGGGAGCTGTTTTTT
TRBV6-2/TRBV6-3	-	few	TRBJ2-7	CASSYEIGTRYEQYF	TGTGCCAGCAGTTACGAGATCGGGACAAGGTACGAGCAGTACTTC
TRBV12-3/TRBV12-4	TRBD1	many	TRBJ1-2	CASSFSTRDRIYGYTF	TGTGCCAGCAGTTTTTCGACCCGGGACAGAATCTATGGCTACACCTTC
TRBV12-3/TRBV12-4	TRBD2	-	TRBJ2-7	CASALAGNTYEQYF	TGTGCCAGCGCGCTAGCGGGAAACACCTACGAGCAGTACTTC
TRBV6-5	TRBD1	-	TRBJ2-5	CASSFIAGTAQETQYF	TGTGCCAGCAGTTTTATAGCTGGGACAGCCCAAGAGACCCAGTACTTC
TRBV29-1	-	few	TRBJ2-5	CSDDGTQGAQYF	TGCAGCGACGACGGGACCCAAGGGGCCCAGTACTTC
TRBV11-2	TRBD2	few	TRBJ2-1	CATKWTSGNNEQFF	TGTGCCACAAAATGGACTAGCGGCAACAATGAGCAGTTCTTC
TRBV12-3/TRBV12-4	-	-	TRBJ1-5	CASSLQPWDGVGVQPQHF	TGTGCCAGCAGTTTACAGCCTTGGGACGGGGTTGGTGTTCAGCCCCAGCATTTT
TRBV10-2	-	-	TRBJ2-3	CASSERGPTDTQYF	TGCGCCAGCAGTGAACGGGGGCCCACAGATACGCAGTATTTT
TRBV2	-	-	TRBJ2-3	CASKGNTQYF	TGTGCCAGCAAGGGGAATACGCAGTATTTT
TRBV20-1	TRBD1	-	TRBJ2-5	CSAPRPDRGEETQYF	TGCAGTGCCCCGCGTCCGGACAGGGGAGAAGAGACCCAGTACTTC
TRBV20-1	TRBD2	many	TRBJ2-1	CSAELAVSYNEQFF	TGCAGTGCTGAGCTAGCGGTATCCTACAATGAGCAGTTCTTC
TRBV6-5	TRBD1	-	TRBJ2-3	CASSLTGTEMYF	TGTGCCAGCAGTCTGACCGGGACAGAGATGTATTTT
TRBV27	-	few	TRBJ2-7	CASSLWGGGVYEQYF	TGTGCCAGCAGTTTATGGGGGGGGGGCGTCTACGAGCAGTACTTC
TRBV5-5	-	few	TRBJ2-3	CASSLGSKHSTDTQYF	TGTGCCAGCAGCTTGGGATCAAAACATAGCACAGATACGCAGTATTTT
TRBV7-8	-	few	TRBJ1-2	CASSKEGLWNYGYTF	TGTGCCAGCAGCAAAGAGGGCCTTTGGAACTATGGCTACACCTTC
TRBV29-1	TRBD2	many	TRBJ2-2	CSVEDLSGTSGIDTGELFF	TGCAGCGTTGAAGATCTTTCTGGGACTAGCGGGATAGACACCGGGGAGCTGTTTTTT
TRBV3-1	-	-	TRBJ2-3	CASSQETPDPGTDTQYF	TGTGCCAGCAGCCAAGAAACCCCCGACCCGGGCACAGATACGCAGTATTTT
TRBV9	TRBD2	few	TRBJ2-7	CASSETPAGHYEQYF	TGTGCCAGCAGCGAGACCCCAGCGGGGCACTACGAGCAGTACTTC